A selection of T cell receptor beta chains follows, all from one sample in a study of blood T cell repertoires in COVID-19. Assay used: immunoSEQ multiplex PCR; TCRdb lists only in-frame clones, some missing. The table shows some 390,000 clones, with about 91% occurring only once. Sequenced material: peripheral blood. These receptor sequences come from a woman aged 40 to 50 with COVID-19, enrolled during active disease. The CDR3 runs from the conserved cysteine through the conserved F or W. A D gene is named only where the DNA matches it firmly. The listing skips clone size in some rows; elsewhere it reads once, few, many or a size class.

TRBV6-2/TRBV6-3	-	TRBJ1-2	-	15	TGTGCCAGCACCCCTCAGCGGGGCGGAAACTATGGCTACACCTTC	CASTPQRGGNYGYTF
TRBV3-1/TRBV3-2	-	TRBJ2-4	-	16	TGTGCCAGCAGCCAAGAGGCCTTCCTAGCCAAAAACATTCAGTACTTC	CASSQEAFLAKNIQYF
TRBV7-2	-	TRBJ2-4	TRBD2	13	TGTGCCAGCAGACGGGGGGAGCAGAGCATTCAGTACTTC	CASRRGEQSIQYF
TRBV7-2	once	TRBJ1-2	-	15	TGTGCCAGCAGTTTAGAGGCGGGGGCTAACTATGGCTACACCTTC	CASSLEAGANYGYTF
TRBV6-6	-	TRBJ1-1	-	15	TGTGCCAGCAGTCTAACACAAATGCCAGTCACTGAAGCTTTCTTT	CASSLTQMPVTEAFF
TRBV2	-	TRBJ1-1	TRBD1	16	TGTGCCAGCAGTGCCTGGACAGGGGAAATCAACACTGAAGCTTTCTTT	CASSAWTGEINTEAFF
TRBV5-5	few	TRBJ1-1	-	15	TGTGCCAGCAGCTTGGCCTCCCCGGGGGGGGAAGGAGCTTTCTTT	CASSLASPGGEGAFF
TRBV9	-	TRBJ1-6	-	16	TGTGCCAGCAGCCCCCGAGGAAGCTCCTATAATTCACCCCTCCACTTT	CASSPRGSSYNSPLHF
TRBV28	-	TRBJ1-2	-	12	TGTGCCAGCAGTTTATCCCTCTATGGCTACACCTTC	CASSLSLYGYTF
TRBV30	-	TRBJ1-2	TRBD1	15	TGTGCCTGGAGGCCCAGGACAGGGGGTACCTATGGCTACACCTTC	CAWRPRTGGTYGYTF
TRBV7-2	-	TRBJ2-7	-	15	TGTGCCAGCAGCTTACGGGCGACAGTTTCCTACGAGCAGTACTTC	CASSLRATVSYEQYF
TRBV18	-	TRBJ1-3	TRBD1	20	TGTGCCAGCTCACCAGGAGTCGGGACAGGAGGTCTCTTCTCTGGAAACACCATATATTTT	CASSPGVGTGGLFSGNTIYF
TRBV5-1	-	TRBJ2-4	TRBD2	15	TGCGCCAGCAGCTTGGACAGGCGGGAGGGAAACATTCAGTACTTC	CASSLDRREGNIQYF
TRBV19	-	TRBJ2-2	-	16	TGTGCCAGTAGTATCGTCAGGGTAGCGAACACCGGGGAGCTGTTTTTT	CASSIVRVANTGELFF
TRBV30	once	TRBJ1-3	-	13	TGTGCCTGGACCGTGAATCCAGGGGCTCGGATATATTTT	CAWTVNPGARIYF
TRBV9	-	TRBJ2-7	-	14	TGTGCCAGCAGCGTTACAGGGTCCTCCTACGAGCAGTACTTC	CASSVTGSSYEQYF
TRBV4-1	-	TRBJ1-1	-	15	TGCGCCAGCAGCCAAGAATTCTCATTCGGTGGTCAAGCTTTCTTT	CASSQEFSFGGQAFF
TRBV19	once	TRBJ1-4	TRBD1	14	TGTGCCAGTAGTCCGACAGGGATCCCCGAAAAACTGTTTTTT	CASSPTGIPEKLFF
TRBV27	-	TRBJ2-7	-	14	TGTGCCAGCAGAACGCAACAGGCCTCCTACGAGCAGTACTTC	CASRTQQASYEQYF
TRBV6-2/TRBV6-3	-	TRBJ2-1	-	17	TGTGCCAGCAGTTACTCCCCGGGAGTGGCCGGGGTAAATGAGCAGTTCTTC	CASSYSPGVAGVNEQFF
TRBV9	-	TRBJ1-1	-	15	TGTGCCAGCAGCGAGAGGGGACAAACGAACACTGAAGCTTTCTTT	CASSERGQTNTEAFF
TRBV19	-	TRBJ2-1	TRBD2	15	TGTGCCAGTAGTATAGCACTAGCGGGATACAATGAGCAGTTCTTC	CASSIALAGYNEQFF
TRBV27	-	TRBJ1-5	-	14	TGTGCCAGCAGTTCGGGAACTCTGAATCAGCCCCAGCATTTT	CASSSGTLNQPQHF
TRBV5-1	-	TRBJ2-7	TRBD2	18	TGCGCCAGCAGCTTGATACTAGCGGGGGCCTGGCCGGCGGACGAGCAGTACTTC	CASSLILAGAWPADEQYF
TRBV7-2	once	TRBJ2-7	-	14	TGTGCCAGCAGCTCCGTGCTTAGCGCCTACGAGCAGTACTTC	CASSSVLSAYEQYF
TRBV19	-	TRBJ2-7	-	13	TGTGCCAGTAGTATAGCAGGGTTCCACGAGCAGTACTTC	CASSIAGFHEQYF
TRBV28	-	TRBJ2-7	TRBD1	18	TGTGCCAGCAGTTTCCCTCCGGGACAGGGTGGCAAACCCTACGAGCAGTACTTC	CASSFPPGQGGKPYEQYF
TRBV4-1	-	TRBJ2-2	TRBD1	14	TGCGCCAGCAGCTACCGGGACAGGGCCGGGGAGCTGTTTTTT	CASSYRDRAGELFF
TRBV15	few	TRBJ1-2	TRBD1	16	TGTGCCACCAGCAGTCCCTTCAGACAGGGATCCTACGGCTACACCTTC	CATSSPFRQGSYGYTF
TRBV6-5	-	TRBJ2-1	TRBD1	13	TGTGCCAGCAGTTACGGGACAGGGGCCTTTCGGTTCTTC	CASSYGTGAFRFF
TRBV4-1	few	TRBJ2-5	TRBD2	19	TGCGCCAGCAGCCAAGAATGGCTAGCGGGAGGGCCGGCCCGGGAGACCCAGTACTTC	CASSQEWLAGGPARETQYF
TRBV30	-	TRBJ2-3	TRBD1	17	TGTGCCTGGAGTAAGGGACAGGGAGTGTTCATCACAGATACGCAGTATTTT	CAWSKGQGVFITDTQYF
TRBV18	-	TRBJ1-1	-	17	TGTGCCAGCTCACCACCGGAGTGGGTTGGGAGGCCGCCTGAAGCTTTCTTT	CASSPPEWVGRPPEAFF
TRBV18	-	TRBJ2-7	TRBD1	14	TGTGCCAGCTCACCGGGACAGGGGTCCTACGAGCAGTACTTC	CASSPGQGSYEQYF
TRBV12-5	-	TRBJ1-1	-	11	TGTGCTAGTGGTTTGCCCAGTGAAGCTTTCTTT	CASGLPSEAFF
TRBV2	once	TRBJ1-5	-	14	TGTGCCAGCAGTTTCCAGGGGAAGGATCAGCCCCAGCATTTT	CASSFQGKDQPQHF
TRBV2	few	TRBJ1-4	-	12	TGTGCCAGCGCCAAGGGGGACGGTAAACTGTTTTTT	CASAKGDGKLFF
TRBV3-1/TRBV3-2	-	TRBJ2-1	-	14	TGTGCCAGCAGCCAACAGCGATTTTACAATGAGCAGTTCTTC	CASSQQRFYNEQFF
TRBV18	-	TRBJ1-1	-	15	TGTGCCAGCTCACCCCGACAGTTGGACAACACTGAAGCTTTCTTT	CASSPRQLDNTEAFF
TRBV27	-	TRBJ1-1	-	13	TGTGCCAGCAGTCTCGTCCCGAACACTGAAGCTTTCTTT	CASSLVPNTEAFF
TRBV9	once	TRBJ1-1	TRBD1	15	TGTGCCAGCAGCGCCCGACAGGGGGCGATCACTGAAGCTTTCTTT	CASSARQGAITEAFF
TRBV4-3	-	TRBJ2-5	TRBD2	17	TGCGCCAGCAGCCAAGGTTACCCTAGCGGGGGGGGAGAGACCCAGTACTTC	CASSQGYPSGGGETQYF
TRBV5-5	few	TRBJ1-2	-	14	TGTGCCAGCAGCTTGACCTCACAACCGTATGGCTACACCTTC	CASSLTSQPYGYTF
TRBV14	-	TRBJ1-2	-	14	TGTGCCAGCAGCCCCACGATGGGGGGCTATGGCTACACCTTC	CASSPTMGGYGYTF
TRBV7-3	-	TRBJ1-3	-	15	TGTGCCAGCAGCTCGGTCGGGACTCCCGGGGACACCATATATTTT	CASSSVGTPGDTIYF
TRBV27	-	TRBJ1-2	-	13	TGTGCCAGCAGTTTCTCGGTGAACTATGGCTACACCTTC	CASSFSVNYGYTF
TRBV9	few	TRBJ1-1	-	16	TGTGCCAGCAGCGTAGTAGGTTTCGGGATGAACACTGAAGCTTTCTTT	CASSVVGFGMNTEAFF
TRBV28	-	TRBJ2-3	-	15	TGTGCCAGCAGCCCCGACAACAGGGACACAGATACGCAGTATTTT	CASSPDNRDTDTQYF
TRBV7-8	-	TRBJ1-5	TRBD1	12	TGTGCCAGCAGCGACAGGGATCAGCCCCAGCATTTT	CASSDRDQPQHF
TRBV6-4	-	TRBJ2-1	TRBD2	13	TGTGCCAGCAGTGAGCGGGGGAACAATGAGCAGTTCTTC	CASSERGNNEQFF
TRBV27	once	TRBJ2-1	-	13	TGTGCCAGCACCTGGGACTCCCACAATGAGCAGTTCTTC	CASTWDSHNEQFF
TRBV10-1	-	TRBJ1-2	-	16	TGCGCCAGCAGTGAGTCGAGAGACACGATTAACTATGGCTACACCTTC	CASSESRDTINYGYTF
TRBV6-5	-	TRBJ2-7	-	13	TGTGCCAGCGGGGCCCCCCCAATCTACGAGCAGTACTTC	CASGAPPIYEQYF
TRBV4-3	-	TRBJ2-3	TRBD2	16	TGCGCCAGCAGCCAAATTAGCGGGGGGGCCGCCCATACGCAGTATTTT	CASSQISGGAAHTQYF
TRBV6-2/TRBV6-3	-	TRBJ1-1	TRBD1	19	TGTGCCAGCAGCTATGGTACGACGGACAGGGGATACATGAACACTGAAGCTTTCTTT	CASSYGTTDRGYMNTEAFF
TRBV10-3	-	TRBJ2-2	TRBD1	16	TGTGCCATCAGTGCTACGACAGGGGAACGGAACGGGGAGCTGTTTTTT	CAISATTGERNGELFF
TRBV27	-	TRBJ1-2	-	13	TGTGCCAGCAGTCCAGGGTTGTATTATGGCTACACCTTC	CASSPGLYYGYTF
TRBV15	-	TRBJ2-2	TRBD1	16	TGTGCCACCAGCAGAGAGACAGGGGGAAACACCGGGGAGCTGTTTTTT	CATSRETGGNTGELFF
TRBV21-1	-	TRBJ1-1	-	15	TGTGCCAGCAGCAAAGTGGGGAGTAGGGACACTGAAGCTTTCTTT	CASSKVGSRDTEAFF
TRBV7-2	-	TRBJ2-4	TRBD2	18	TGTGCCAGCAGCCTTCGTACTAGCGGGGACGTAGCCAAAAACATTCAGTACTTC	CASSLRTSGDVAKNIQYF